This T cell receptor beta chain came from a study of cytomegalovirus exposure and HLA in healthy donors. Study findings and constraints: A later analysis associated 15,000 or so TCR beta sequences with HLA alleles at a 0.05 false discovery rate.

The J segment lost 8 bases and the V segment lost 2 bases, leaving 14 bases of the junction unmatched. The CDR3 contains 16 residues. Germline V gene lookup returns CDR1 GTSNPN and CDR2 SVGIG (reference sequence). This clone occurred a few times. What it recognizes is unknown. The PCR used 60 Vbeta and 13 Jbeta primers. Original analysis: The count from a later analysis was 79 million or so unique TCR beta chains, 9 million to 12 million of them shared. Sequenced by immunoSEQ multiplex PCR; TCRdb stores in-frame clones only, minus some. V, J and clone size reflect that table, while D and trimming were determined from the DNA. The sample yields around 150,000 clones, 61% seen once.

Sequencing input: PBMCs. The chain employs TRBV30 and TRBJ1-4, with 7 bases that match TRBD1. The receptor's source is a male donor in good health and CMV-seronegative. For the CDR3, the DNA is TGTGCCTGGAGTCGACCCCCGGGACAGAGAAGGGAAAAACTGTTTTTT. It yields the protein CAWSRPPGQRREKLFF. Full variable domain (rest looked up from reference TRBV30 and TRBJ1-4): SQTIHQWPATLVQPVGSPLSLECTVEGTSNPNLYWYRQAAGRGLQLLFYSVGIGQISSEVPQNLSASRPQDRQFILSSKKLLLSDSGFYLCAWSRPPGQRREKLFFGSGTQLSVL.